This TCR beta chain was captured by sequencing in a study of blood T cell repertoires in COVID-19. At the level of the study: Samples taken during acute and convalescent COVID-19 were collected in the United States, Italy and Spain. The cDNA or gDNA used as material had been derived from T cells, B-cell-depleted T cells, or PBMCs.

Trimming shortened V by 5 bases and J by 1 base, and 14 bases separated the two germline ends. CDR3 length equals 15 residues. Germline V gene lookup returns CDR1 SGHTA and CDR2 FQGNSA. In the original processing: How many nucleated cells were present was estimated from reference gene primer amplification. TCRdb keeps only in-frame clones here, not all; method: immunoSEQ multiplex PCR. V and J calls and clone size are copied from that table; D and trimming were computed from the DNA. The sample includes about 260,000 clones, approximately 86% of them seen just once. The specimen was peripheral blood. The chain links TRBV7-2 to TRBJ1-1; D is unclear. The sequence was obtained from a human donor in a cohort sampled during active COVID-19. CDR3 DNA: TGTGCCAGCAGCCCGCGCGTCCGGGAGAACACTGAAGCTTTCTTT. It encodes CASSPRVRENTEAFF.